This T cell receptor beta chain originates from a study of T cell repertoires in cytomegalovirus infection. Findings and limits, study-wide: Cumulated frequencies of public TCR beta families served to identify carriers of CMV plus the relevant HLA.

This clonotype was seen a handful of times. No antigen is known for it. At one end, the junction sequence differs from germline, possibly due to a read error. The CDR3 is 16 residues long. TCRdb processed the reads anew with MiXCR; each CDR3 protein has one entry. The sample has 200,000 or so distinct CDR3 sequences, 28% seen once. The J gene is TRBJ2-1, the V gene TRBV5-3, with D possibly matching TRBD2 (7 bases). TRBV5-3 is an ORF for which the function is uncertain. The sequenced sample consisted of PBMCs. The sequence was collected from a human donor in good health (CMV status not recorded). Some clones in this sample may be carry-over from other donors' samples. CDR3 sequence (DNA): TGTGCCAGCAGCTTGGGTGGGGGGGCCGTACGCAATGAGCAGTTCTTC. It specifies CASSLGGGAVRNEQFF.